This entry lists 28 T cell receptor beta chains sequenced from one sample in a study of monozygotic twins with inflammatory bowel disease. TCRdb re-called the 5' RACE reads, yielding one record per CDR3 amino acid sequence without DNA. The ten top clones account for 7.5% to 9.5%, within a sample of about 210,000 distinct CDR3 sequences. The sequencing input was blood. The source of these receptors is a human donor with ulcerative colitis or Crohn's disease, or a healthy co-twin of an affected twin (not recorded which).

The chain couples TRBV7-9 to TRBJ2-5. The CDR3 length is 15 residues. Germline V gene lookup returns CDR1 SEHNR and CDR2 FQNEAQ (reference sequence). This chain's CDR3 is CASSLAPYVQETQYF.

This chain connects TRBV28 to TRBJ2-5; without DNA, the TCRdb call of TRBD2 cannot be checked. CDR1 is MDHEN, CDR2 SYDVKM, per germline. The CDR3 extends over 14 amino acids. Here the CDR3 reads CASNGLAGRETQYF.

The chain joins TRBV18 to TRBJ1-2. Looked up from germline, CDR1 is KGHSH and CDR2 is LQKENI. The CDR3 is 13 residues long. The CDR3 loop is CASSPNHSYGYTF.

The J gene is TRBJ2-7, the V gene TRBV6-1. The CDR3 contains 14 residues. Germline assignment: CDR1 MNHNS and CDR2 SASEGT. The CDR3 sequence: CASSGRPNDVEQYF.

This rearrangement joins TRBV12-3 or TRBV12-4 to TRBJ2-1; TCRdb designates TRBD1, a call that cannot be tested without DNA. CDR3 length: 14 residues. CDR3 in amino acids: CASSFPNKGDEQFF.

The gene calls are TRBV25-1 and TRBJ2-7; with no DNA, the TCRdb D assignment of TRBD1 cannot be verified. CDR3 length equals 17 residues. Looked up from germline, CDR1 is MGHDK and CDR2 is SYGVNS. The CDR3 reads CASSGPGTVSSSYEQYF.

V usage is TRBV27 and J usage is TRBJ2-4; TCRdb's D call of TRBD2 is untestable without DNA. Germline V gene sequence: CDR1 MNHEY, CDR2 SMNVEV (reference sequence). The CDR3 extends over 15 amino acids. The CDR3 sequence: CASSLSWGLGNIQYF.

The chain recombines TRBV11-1 with TRBJ2-7. CDR1 SGHAT and CDR2 FQDESV come from the germline V gene (reference sequence). The CDR3 runs to 13 residues. CDR3: CASSHLTAYEQYF.

The chain couples TRBV4-1 to TRBJ2-1; the D call of TRBD2 rests on TCRdb alone, since no DNA is present to check it. Germline assignment: CDR1 MGHRA and CDR2 YSYEKL. This CDR3 is 15 amino acids long. The CDR3: CASSHSNTGRNEQFF.

The J gene is TRBJ2-7, the V gene TRBV11-2; with no DNA, the TCRdb D assignment of TRBD2 cannot be verified. The CDR3 loop spans 16 amino acids. The germline CDR1 and CDR2 sequences are SGHAT and FQNNGV. Here the CDR3 reads CASRAFPNTPSYEQYF.

V and J are TRBV4-2 and TRBJ2-6; with no DNA, the TCRdb D assignment of TRBD2 cannot be verified. The germline CDR1 and CDR2 sequences are LGHNA and YNFKEQ. This CDR3 is 19 amino acids long. The CDR3 region is CASSPAFAGGLGGANVLTF.

The V gene is TRBV7-2, the J gene TRBJ1-1. Germline V CDR1 and CDR2: SGHTA, FQGNSA. This CDR3 has 12 amino acids. This CDR3 is CASSLIGEKVFF.

V gene TRBV3-1 combines with J gene TRBJ2-7; the TRBD1 assignment by TCRdb is unverifiable without DNA. Germline V gene lookup returns CDR1 LGHDT and CDR2 YNNKEL (reference sequence). This CDR3 is built from 15 residues. This chain's CDR3 is CASSHTVTGFYEQYF.

This CDR3 reads CASSSGTGEAFF. The chain joins TRBV7-9 to TRBJ1-1; with no DNA, the TCRdb D assignment of TRBD1 cannot be verified. Germline assignment: CDR1 SEHNR and CDR2 FQNEAQ (reference sequence). The CDR3 loop spans 12 amino acids. The full variable domain, its missing parts supplied by reference TRBV7-9 and TRBJ1-1, is DTGVSQNPRHKITKRGQNVTFRCDPISEHNRLYWYRQTLGQGPEFLTYFQNEAQLEKSRLLSDRFSAERPKGSFSTLEIQRTEQGDSAMYLCASSSGTGEAFFGQGTRLTVV.

The V call is TRBV4-1, the J call TRBJ2-5; there is no DNA to check the TCRdb D call of TRBD1. This CDR3 comprises 16 residues. In germline, CDR1 is MGHRA, CDR2 YSYEKL. CDR3 region: CASSQVAGTGLESQYF.

This rearrangement joins TRBV7-6 to TRBJ1-4; TCRdb names TRBD1, which stays unverified in the absence of DNA. This CDR3 comprises 15 residues. The germline CDR1 and CDR2 sequences are SGHVS and FNYEAQ. The CDR3: CASSPRGSTNEKLFF.

This chain connects TRBV19 to TRBJ1-5. Looked up from germline, CDR1 is LNHDA and CDR2 is SQIVND (reference sequence). The CDR3 consists of 14 residues. The CDR3 is CASSMREDNQPQHF.

The chain joins TRBV12-3 or TRBV12-4 to TRBJ1-5. This CDR3 comprises 13 residues. CDR3: CASTLGLNQPQHF.

The chain combines TRBV28 with TRBJ1-2; as DNA is missing, the TRBD1 call by TCRdb cannot be tested. Germline CDR1 and CDR2: MDHEN and SYDVKM. The CDR3 has 14 residues. Here the CDR3 reads CASSWTGGGYGYTF.

The rearrangement links TRBV6-5 to TRBJ1-2. The CDR3 has 17 amino acids. Germline V gene data show CDR1 as MNHEY and CDR2 as SVGAGI. CDR3 residues: CASSYSSQYHLRYGYTF.

The chain has TRBV2 and TRBJ2-1. CDR1 is SNHLY and CDR2 is FYNNEI in the germline V gene. This CDR3 comprises 14 residues. CDR3 amino acids: CASSGSGWYNEQFF.

J is TRBJ2-1 and V is TRBV28; the TCRdb call, TRBD2, lacks DNA for checking. The CDR3 has 16 amino acids. Germline V gene data show CDR1 as MDHEN and CDR2 as SYDVKM. Here the CDR3 reads CASSLPTGGMNNEQFF.

This chain joins TRBV9 and TRBJ2-1; TCRdb gives TRBD2 as the D gene, but with no DNA this cannot be confirmed. The CDR3 is made up of 13 amino acids. CDR1 and CDR2 (germline): SGDLS, YYNGEE. CDR3 residues: CASSPRTGNEQFF.

The chain employs TRBV7-2 and TRBJ2-7; the TRBD2 assignment by TCRdb is unverifiable without DNA. Germline lookup yields CDR1 SGHTA and CDR2 FQGNSA. The CDR3 totals 16 residues. The CDR3 spells CASSFPRGEGPYEQYF. The complete variable domain, with remaining parts taken from reference TRBV7-2 and TRBJ2-7, reads GAGVSQSPSNKVTEKGKDVELRCDPISGHTALYWYRQSLGQGLEFLIYFQGNSAPDKSGLPSDRFSAERTGGSVSTLTIQRTQQEDSAVYLCASSFPRGEGPYEQYFGPGTRLTVT.

V usage is TRBV6-1 and J usage is TRBJ2-4; TCRdb picks TRBD1, but there is no DNA to check that call. The CDR3 totals 15 residues. CDR1 and CDR2 (germline): MNHNS, SASEGT. CDR3 in amino acids: CASSGRGGDQNIQYF.

The chain has TRBV11-1 and TRBJ1-6; there is no DNA to check the TCRdb D call of TRBD1. The germline V gene encodes CDR1 SGHAT and CDR2 FQDESV (reference sequence). The CDR3 runs 14 residues. CDR3: CASSYRQGESPLHF.

V is TRBV7-2 and J is TRBJ2-5; TCRdb's D call, TRBD1, is unchecked because there is no DNA. The CDR3 is 15 amino acids. Germline V CDR1 and CDR2: SGHTA, FQGNSA. This chain's CDR3 is CASSGGTGRSETQYF.

This sequence joins TRBV7-9 and TRBJ2-7; as DNA is missing, the TRBD2 call by TCRdb cannot be tested. CDR1 is SEHNR, CDR2 FQNEAQ, per germline (reference sequence). The CDR3 consists of 14 residues. CDR3 in amino acids: CASSLGGGPQEQYF.